This entry features one TCR beta chain sequence. Its antigen is not identified. This sample was taken from a study of response to subunit inactivated influenza vaccine. Study-wide results and limits: There was a suggestion from the authors that each seasonal influenza vaccination recruits few new T cells.

TCRdb re-called the RT-PCR reads through MiXCR, storing one row per CDR3 protein. The sample shows fewer than 800,000 distinct CDR3 sequences, 15% to 19% of them seen only once. The V end was cut by 5 bases, the J end by 0 bases, with 22 bases between. The CDR3 contains 18 residues. Germline lookup yields CDR1 SGHVS and CDR2 FNYEAQ. This sequence was found in a man aged 50 to 59 who received an inactivated influenza vaccine. V and J are TRBV7-6 and TRBJ2-5, with D uncertain. Sequencing used PBMCs from blood, obtained approximately 13 days after vaccination. CDR3 sequence: CASSRKFPEIGYQETQYF. CDR3 nucleotide sequence: TGTGCCAGCAGCAGAAAATTTCCGGAGATAGGGTACCAAGAGACCCAGTACTTC. Full variable domain (remainder filled in from reference TRBV7-6 and TRBJ2-5): GAGVSQSPRYKVTKRGQDVALRCDPISGHVSLYWYRQALGQGPEFLTYFNYEAQQDKSGLPNDRFSAERPEGSISTLTIQRTEQRDSAMYRCASSRKFPEIGYQETQYFGPGTRLLVL.